The 29 T cell receptor beta chains reported below all come from one sample, sequenced in a study of persistence of HIV-infected CD4 T cells. What these receptors recognize is not known. The libraries were made with immunoSEQ version 4 in survey mode. TCRdb keeps only in-frame clones here, not all; method: immunoSEQ multiplex PCR. The table lists 40,000 to 45,000 clones, roughly 92% of them singletons. Nonspecific anti-CD3/anti-CD28 bead stimulation represents the broad CD4+ T cell repertoire. Sorting selected CD4+ T cells upregulating both CD40 ligand and CD69. The sequencing used CD4+ T cells sorted from PBMCs after approximately 18-hour stimulation, collected from a patient who received antiretroviral therapy. These receptors originate from an adult man with HIV who was CMV-seropositive.

The rearrangement joins TRBV19 to TRBJ2-2; 12 positions match TRBD2. After removal of 3 bases from V and 1 base from J, the junction contained 3 bases not matched to a gene. CDR1 is LNHDA and CDR2 is SQIVND in the germline V gene (reference sequence). The CDR3 sequence is 17 residues long. CDR3 sequence reads: CASSILGLAGNTGELFF. CDR3 in DNA: TGTGCCAGTAGTATTTTGGGACTAGCGGGGAACACCGGGGAGCTGTTTTTT.

The rearrangement uses TRBV20-1 and TRBJ2-5, with 7 positions matching TRBD1. The V and J ends lost 3 bases and 5 bases, in that order; junction bases with no gene match: 21. CDR1 is DFQATT, CDR2 SNEGSKA, per germline (reference sequence). This CDR3 spans 18 amino acids. The CDR3 protein is CSASSVYVARQTGETQYF. The CDR3 DNA sequence: TGCAGTGCTAGTTCGGTCTACGTCGCCCGGCAGACAGGGGAGACCCAGTACTTC.

The chain has TRBV3-1 (or the pseudogene TRBV3-2) and TRBJ1-5, with TRBD1 identical over 10 bases. The CDR3 totals 15 residues. Germline V CDR1 and CDR2: LGHDT, YNNKEL (reference sequence). V gave up 3 bases and J gave up 6 bases; unmatched junction bases: 5. CDR3 protein: CASSQGTGVGQPQHF. In DNA form, the CDR3 reads TGTGCCAGCAGCCAGGGGACAGGGGTAGGTCAGCCCCAGCATTTT.

The gene calls are TRBV9 and TRBJ2-7; 7 bases align to TRBD1. The CDR3 has 14 residues. Germline-derived CDR1 and CDR2 are SGDLS and YYNGEE. V trimming: 0 bases; J trimming: 6 bases; junction bases outside the gene matches: 6. CDR3 amino acids: CASSVEQGKREQYF. The CDR3 coding sequence is TGTGCCAGCAGCGTAGAACAGGGGAAGCGCGAGCAGTACTTC.

This clone occurred once. The genes are TRBV7-2 and TRBJ2-3, with TRBD1 matching over 7 bases. The length of the CDR3 is 15 residues. V lost 8 bases and J lost 2; bases outside the gene matches: 10. Per the germline V gene, CDR1 is SGHTA and CDR2 is FQGNSA. CDR3 nucleotides: TGTGCCAGCGGCCCGTGGGGGACAGCCACAGATACGCAGTATTTT. Protein product: CASGPWGTATDTQYF.

This chain uses TRBV7-3 with TRBJ2-7; 7 positions match TRBD1. Germline-derived CDR1 and CDR2 are SGHTA and FQGTGA. CDR3 length: 16 residues. Losses at the gene ends were 1 base for V and 2 bases for J; bases not matched to a gene: 8. Here the CDR3 reads CASSLRGQGVTYEQYF. The CDR3 region has the DNA TGTGCCAGCAGCTTAAGAGGTCAGGGGGTAACCTACGAGCAGTACTTC.

This chain uses TRBV14 with TRBJ2-7, with D hard to call. The CDR3 runs 13 residues. Germline loops: CDR1 SGHDN, CDR2 FVKESK. V lost 0 bases and J 6 bases, leaving 9 bases between the germline ends. CDR3 residues: CASSQDKWGEQYF. The DNA for the CDR3 is TGTGCCAGCAGCCAAGACAAGTGGGGCGAGCAGTACTTC.

J is TRBJ2-7 and V is TRBV28; D remains ambiguous. V dropped 2 bases and J dropped 4 bases, with 6 bases sitting between them. This CDR3 contains 12 residues. Per the germline V gene, CDR1 is MDHEN and CDR2 is SYDVKM. The CDR3 reads CASSLHGYEQYF. The CDR3 DNA reads TGTGCCAGCAGTTTACATGGTTACGAGCAGTACTTC.

The CDR3 region has the DNA TGTGCCAGCAGCCAAGATTCCGGGGCGCGGTCTGGCTACACCTTC. Residues: CASSQDSGARSGYTF. The chain recombines TRBV14 with TRBJ1-2; D is possibly TRBD1 (5 bases). Deletions cut 0 bases from V and 7 bases from J, with 15 bases between. The germline gives CDR1 SGHDN, CDR2 FVKESK. The CDR3 contains 15 residues. The full variable domain, with the rest looked up from reference TRBV14 and TRBJ1-2, is EAGVTQFPSHSVIEKGQTVTLRCDPISGHDNLYWYRRVMGKEIKFLLHFVKESKQDESGMPNNRFLAERTGGTYSTLKVQPAELEDSGVYFCASSQDSGARSGYTFGSGTRLTVV.

This chain uses TRBV6-1 with TRBJ1-3; D is uncertain. The germline V gene encodes CDR1 MNHNS and CDR2 SASEGT. This CDR3 comprises 10 residues. Trimming cost V 11 bases and J 7 bases, with 9 bases left between them. CDR3 nucleotide sequence: TGTGCCTCTTTCGACAACACCATATATTTT. It is translated as CASFDNTIYF.

This clone was seen just once. The chain couples TRBV28 to TRBJ2-6; D is uncertain. The V gene's germline CDR1 is MDHEN and CDR2 SYDVKM. Trimming removed 5 bases at V and 0 bases at J, with 14 bases between. The CDR3 length is 17 residues. The CDR3 loop is CASSIRLAYSGANVLTF. In nucleotides, the CDR3 is TGTGCCAGCAGTATCCGATTAGCCTACTCTGGGGCCAACGTCCTGACTTTC.

The genes are TRBV6-5 and TRBJ2-7, with 9 bases lining up with TRBD2. Losses at the gene ends were 7 bases for V and 2 bases for J; bases not matched to a gene: 6. Germline CDR1 and CDR2: MNHEY and SVGAGI. The CDR3 consists of 14 residues. DNA of the CDR3: TGTGCCAGCACCCCTAGCGGGACCGCCTACGAGCAGTACTTC. This codes for CASTPSGTAYEQYF.

V gene TRBV6-6 combines with J gene TRBJ2-3; 14 bases match TRBD2. Germline-derived CDR1 and CDR2 are MNHNY and SVGAGI (reference sequence). Germline trimming cut 5 bases from V and 3 bases from J; bases unmatched to any gene: 10. The CDR3 contains 18 residues. In nucleotides, the CDR3 is TGTGCCAGCAGTCAGACTAGCGGGGGGGCCGAAAGAACAGATACGCAGTATTTT. This codes for CASSQTSGGAERTDTQYF.

The rearrangement joins TRBV19 to TRBJ2-1; 8 bases fit TRBD2. The germline V gene encodes CDR1 LNHDA and CDR2 SQIVND (reference sequence). The CDR3 consists of 15 residues. The V segment lost 6 bases and the J segment 9 bases; nucleotides outside the gene matches: 13. This CDR3 reads CASRNALRSGGEQFF. As DNA, the CDR3 is TGTGCCAGTAGGAACGCACTCCGAAGCGGGGGTGAGCAGTTCTTC.

The V gene is TRBV19, the J gene TRBJ2-1; maybe TRBD1 (8 bases). The CDR3 contains 14 residues. The ends were cut back, 7 bases at V and 8 bases at J, with 18 bases in the middle. Germline lookup yields CDR1 LNHDA and CDR2 SQIVND (reference sequence). The chain's CDR3 is CASTRQGRVDEQFF. The CDR3 nucleotides are TGTGCCAGTACTCGACAGGGGAGGGTTGATGAGCAGTTCTTC.

This chain joins TRBV29-1 and TRBJ2-2, with D perhaps matching TRBD1 (5 bases). Germline V lookup: CDR1 SQVTM, CDR2 ANQGSEA. The CDR3 sequence is 13 residues long. Trimming left V 6 bases short and J 1 base short, with 9 bases between. CDR3 protein: CSVRQKNTGELFF. The DNA for the CDR3 is TGCAGCGTCCGACAGAAGAACACCGGGGAGCTGTTTTTT.

This sequence joins TRBV13 and TRBJ2-3; 11 bases match TRBD2. The CDR3 is 16 amino acids. CDR1 is PRHDT, CDR2 FYEKMQ, per germline (reference sequence). V shed 5 bases, J shed 1 base, and the junction held 5 bases outside the gene matches. CDR3 residues: CASSPLAGGRTDTQYF. CDR3 nucleotide sequence: TGTGCCAGCAGCCCGCTAGCGGGGGGCCGCACAGATACGCAGTATTTT. The full variable domain, rest sourced from reference TRBV13 and TRBJ2-3, is AAGVIQSPRHLIKEKRETATLKCYPIPRHDTVYWYQQGPGQDPQFLISFYEKMQSDKGSIPDRFSAQQFSDYHSELNMSSLELGDSALYFCASSPLAGGRTDTQYFGPGTRLTVL.

The chain has TRBV28 and TRBJ1-3; D unresolved. CDR1 and CDR2 (germline): MDHEN, SYDVKM. The length of the CDR3 is 16 residues. With 6 bases removed from V and 4 bases from J, the gap between germline ends came to 19 bases. The CDR3 here is CASRNNGGYLGNTIYF. DNA of the CDR3: TGTGCCAGCAGGAATAACGGAGGATATCTAGGAAACACCATATATTTT.

This chain joins TRBV9 and TRBJ2-1, with D unresolved. This CDR3 is 13 amino acids long. Germline V lookup: CDR1 SGDLS, CDR2 YYNGEE. Trimming pared 4 bases from V and 8 bases from J, leaving 13 bases between. The CDR3 DNA sequence: TGTGCCAGCAGCCTACGACTCCTGGATGAGCAGTTCTTC. Amino acids: CASSLRLLDEQFF. Full variable domain (rest looked up from reference TRBV9 and TRBJ2-1): DSGVTQTPKHLITATGQRVTLRCSPRSGDLSVYWYQQSLDQGLQFLIQYYNGEERAKGNILERFSAQQFPDLHSELNLSSLELGDSALYFCASSLRLLDEQFFGPGTRLTVL.

The rearrangement links TRBV11-2 to TRBJ2-1, with TRBD1 matching over 7 bases. Unmatched junction bases numbered 6, after V lost 5 bases and J lost 5 bases. The germline gives CDR1 SGHAT, CDR2 FQNNGV. There are 14 residues in the CDR3. The CDR3 DNA reads TGTGCCAGCAGCCCGGGACAGCATAACAATGAGCAGTTCTTC. It encodes CASSPGQHNNEQFF.

This rearrangement joins TRBV7-6 to TRBJ1-1, with D possibly TRBD1 on 5 matching bases. The V end lost 6 bases, the J end lost 1 base, and 9 bases lay between the germline ends. Per the germline V gene, CDR1 is SGHVS and CDR2 is FNYEAQ. The CDR3 has 13 residues. The CDR3 coding sequence is TGTGCCAGCAGATACAGGCCGAACACTGAAGCTTTCTTT. It codes for CASRYRPNTEAFF.

The chain has TRBV5-4 and TRBJ1-1; TRBD1 aligns across 7 bases. The ends lost 0 bases at V and 2 bases at J; junction bases unmatched: 10. From germline, CDR1 is SGHNT and CDR2 YYREEE (reference sequence). This CDR3 has 17 residues. The DNA for the CDR3 is TGTGCCAGCAGCTTGGGTCCGTTAGGGGGCGAAAACACTGAAGCTTTCTTT. Amino acids: CASSLGPLGGENTEAFF.

The chain links TRBV5-1 to TRBJ2-1, with 10 bases that match TRBD2. From germline, CDR1 is SGHRS and CDR2 YFSETQ. The CDR3 consists of 16 residues. V shed 4 bases, J shed 0 bases, and the junction held 4 bases outside the gene matches. The chain's CDR3 is CASSPRTSGSYNEQFF. The CDR3 DNA sequence: TGCGCCAGCAGCCCTCGGACTAGCGGCTCCTACAATGAGCAGTTCTTC. Full variable domain (rest looked up from reference TRBV5-1 and TRBJ2-1): KAGVTQTPRYLIKTRGQQVTLSCSPISGHRSVSWYQQTPGQGLQFLFEYFSETQRNKGNFPGRFSGRQFSNSRSEMNVSTLELGDSALYLCASSPRTSGSYNEQFFGPGTRLTVL.

The CDR3 loop reads CASSLSPEFDRDNYGYTF. Written as DNA, the CDR3 is TGTGCCAGCAGCTTATCCCCAGAATTCGACAGGGACAACTATGGCTACACCTTC. The gene calls are TRBV7-2 and TRBJ1-2, with 7 bases aligning to TRBD1. V trimming: 2 bases; J trimming: 2 bases; junction bases outside the gene matches: 14. Germline V CDR1 and CDR2: SGHTA, FQGNSA. The CDR3 has 18 amino acids.

The J gene is TRBJ1-4, the V gene TRBV19; 9 bases agree with TRBD1. Germline values: CDR1 LNHDA, CDR2 SQIVND (reference sequence). The CDR3 totals 15 residues. V lost 5 bases, J lost 10 bases, and 11 bases stayed unmatched. CDR3: CASSPKTGGFGKLFF. The CDR3 nucleotides are TGTGCCAGTAGTCCAAAGACAGGGGGATTCGGAAAACTGTTTTTT.

The chain recombines TRBV5-1 with TRBJ1-4; D ambiguous. CDR3 length equals 14 residues. Germline V gives CDR1 SGHRS, CDR2 YFSETQ. V was shortened by 1 base and J by 4 bases, with 8 bases between the two germline ends. The CDR3 loop reads CASSLSGINEKLFF. Here the CDR3 DNA reads TGCGCCAGCAGCTTGTCCGGGATTAATGAAAAACTGTTTTTT. Filled out from reference TRBV5-1 and TRBJ1-4, the complete variable domain reads KAGVTQTPRYLIKTRGQQVTLSCSPISGHRSVSWYQQTPGQGLQFLFEYFSETQRNKGNFPGRFSGRQFSNSRSEMNVSTLELGDSALYLCASSLSGINEKLFFGSGTQLSVL.

The chain links TRBV6-5 to TRBJ2-3; D tentatively fits TRBD1 or TRBD2 (5 bases each). V lost 7 bases, J lost 1 base, and 9 bases lay in between. The CDR3 extends over 13 amino acids. Germline V gene data show CDR1 as MNHEY and CDR2 as SVGAGI. The chain's CDR3 is CASKRGGTDTQYF. The CDR3 nucleotides read TGTGCCAGCAAGCGAGGGGGCACAGATACGCAGTATTTT.

CDR3 protein: CASKRTGGGELFF. CDR3 coding DNA: TGTGCCAGTAAGAGGACAGGGGGCGGGGAGCTGTTTTTT. V gene TRBV19 combines with J gene TRBJ2-2; 10 nucleotides agree with TRBD1. Germline assignment: CDR1 LNHDA and CDR2 SQIVND (reference sequence). The CDR3 is made up of 13 amino acids. V shed 7 bases, J shed 7 bases, and the junction held 3 bases outside the gene matches.

This clone was observed once. The gene calls are TRBV28 and TRBJ1-4, with 8 bases aligning to TRBD1. The trim removed 3 bases at V and 2 bases at J, leaving 2 bases unmatched. Germline lookup yields CDR1 MDHEN and CDR2 SYDVKM. The CDR3 loop spans 15 amino acids. The CDR3 spells CASSFQGATNEKLFF. As DNA, the CDR3 is TGTGCCAGCAGTTTTCAGGGGGCTACTAATGAAAAACTGTTTTTT. Full variable domain (missing parts from reference TRBV28 and TRBJ1-4): DVKVTQSSRYLVKRTGEKVFLECVQDMDHENMFWYRQDPGLGLRLIYFSYDVKMKEKGDIPEGYSVSREKKERFSLILESASTNQTSMYLCASSFQGATNEKLFFGSGTQLSVL.